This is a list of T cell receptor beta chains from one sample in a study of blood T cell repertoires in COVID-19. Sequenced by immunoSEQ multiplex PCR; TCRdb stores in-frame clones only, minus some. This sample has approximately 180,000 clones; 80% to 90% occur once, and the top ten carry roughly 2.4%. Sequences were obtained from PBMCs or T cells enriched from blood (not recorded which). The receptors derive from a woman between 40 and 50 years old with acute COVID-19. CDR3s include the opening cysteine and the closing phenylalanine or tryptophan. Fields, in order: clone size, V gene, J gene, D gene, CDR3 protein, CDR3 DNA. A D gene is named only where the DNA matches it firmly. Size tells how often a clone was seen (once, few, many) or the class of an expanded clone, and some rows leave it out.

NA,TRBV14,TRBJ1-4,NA,CASSQDSALNEKLFF,TGTGCCAGCAGCCAAGACAGCGCACTTAATGAAAAACTGTTTTTT
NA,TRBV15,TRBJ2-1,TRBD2,CATSRDLNYFGTSGNEQFF,TGTGCCACCAGCAGAGATCTAAATTATTTCGGGACTAGCGGAAATGAGCAGTTCTTC
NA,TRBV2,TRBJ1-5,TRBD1,CASSRDRGSNQPQHF,TGTGCCAGCAGCCGGGACAGGGGTAGCAATCAGCCCCAGCATTTT
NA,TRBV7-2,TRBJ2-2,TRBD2,CASSSLLGSGRLNTGELFF,TGTGCCAGCAGCTCCCTACTCGGTAGCGGGAGGTTAAACACCGGGGAGCTGTTTTTT
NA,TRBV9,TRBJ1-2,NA,CASSPQVRRWGREDYGYTF,TGTGCCAGCAGCCCTCAAGTTCGGCGGTGGGGCCGAGAGGACTATGGCTACACCTTC
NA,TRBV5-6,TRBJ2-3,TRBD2,CASSPSGRGADTQYF,TGTGCCAGCAGCCCTAGCGGGAGAGGAGCAGATACGCAGTATTTT
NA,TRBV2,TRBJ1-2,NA,CASSEQVLSYGYTF,TGTGCCAGCAGTGAACAGGTTCTTTCCTATGGCTACACCTTC
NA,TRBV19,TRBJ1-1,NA,CASSIRPRAEAFF,TGTGCCAGTAGTATACGGCCCAGGGCTGAAGCTTTCTTT
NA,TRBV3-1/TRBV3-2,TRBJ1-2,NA,CASSQGGGAGYGYTF,TGTGCCAGCAGCCAAGGGGGGGGCGCAGGGTATGGCTACACCTTC
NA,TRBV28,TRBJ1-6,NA,CASLQSSQGSSPLHF,TGTGCCAGCCTTCAGTCTTCTCAGGGCAGTTCACCCCTCCACTTT
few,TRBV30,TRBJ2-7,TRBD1,CAWSVQGFYEQYF,TGTGCCTGGAGTGTACAGGGGTTCTACGAGCAGTACTTC
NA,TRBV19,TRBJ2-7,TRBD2,CASSIVTSGSYEQYF,TGTGCCAGTAGTATAGTTACTAGCGGGTCCTACGAGCAGTACTTC
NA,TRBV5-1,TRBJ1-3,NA,CASSLQGMRNTIYF,TGCGCCAGCAGCTTGCAGGGTATGAGAAACACCATATATTTT
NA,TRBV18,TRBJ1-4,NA,CASSPPWGQGEKLFF,TGTGCCAGCTCACCACCCTGGGGGCAGGGGGAAAAACTGTTTTTT
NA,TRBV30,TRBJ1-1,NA,CAWSEGRTYSRAFF,TGTGCCTGGAGTGAAGGGCGGACTTACAGCAGAGCTTTCTTT
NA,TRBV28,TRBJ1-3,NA,CASSSQFDRTRIGNTIYF,TGTGCCAGCAGTTCCCAATTCGACAGGACAAGAATTGGAAACACCATATATTTT
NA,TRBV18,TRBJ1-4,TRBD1,CASSPPRDRANEKLFF,TGTGCCAGCTCACCACCGCGGGACAGGGCTAATGAAAAACTGTTTTTT
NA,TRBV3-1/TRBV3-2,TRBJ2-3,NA,CASSRSRGYRADTQYF,TGTGCCAGCAGCCGCTCCCGGGGGTATAGGGCAGATACGCAGTATTTT
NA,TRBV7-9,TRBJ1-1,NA,CASRSMTGGAEAFF,TGTGCCAGCAGAAGCATGACCGGGGGTGCTGAAGCTTTCTTT
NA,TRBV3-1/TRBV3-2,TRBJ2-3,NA,CASSQDSLVSSTDTQYF,TGTGCCAGCAGCCAAGATTCACTCGTATCTAGCACAGATACGCAGTATTTT
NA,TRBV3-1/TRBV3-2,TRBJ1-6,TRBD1,CASSLRPGTGSANSPLHF,TGTGCCAGCAGCCTCCGTCCCGGGACAGGTTCGGCGAATTCACCCCTCCACTTT
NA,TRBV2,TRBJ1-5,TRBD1,CASSSGGSNQPQHF,TGTGCCAGCAGTTCAGGGGGTAGCAATCAGCCCCAGCATTTT
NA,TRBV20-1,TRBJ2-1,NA,CSARAGVEQFF,TGCAGTGCTAGGGCAGGGGTAGAGCAGTTCTTC
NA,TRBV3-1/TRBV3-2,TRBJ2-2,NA,CASSQEAVASGELFF,TGTGCCAGCAGCCAAGAGGCGGTCGCCTCCGGGGAGCTGTTTTTT